The clone carrying this T cell receptor beta chain has just a few counts. The antigen remains unidentified. This entry is derived from a study of beta chain features in type 1 diabetes. Study findings and constraints: In the patient group, naive, central memory and Treg TCRB repertoires seemed more alike than in the healthy donor group. Moderately but significantly shorter TCRB CDR3s were found in Type 1 diabetes patients in all four CD4+ subsets.

Every bit of the isolated RNA underwent reverse transcription, so sequencing read expressed TCRB transcripts. Repertoires were generated with immunoSEQ multiplex PCR, while TCRdb's copy carries only in-frame clones and drops some. The sample lists roughly 300,000 clones; 7.5% to 9% were seen once. Unmatched junction bases numbered 7, after V lost 4 bases and J lost 7 bases. Per germline, CDR1 LNHDA and CDR2 SQIVND (reference sequence). This CDR3 contains 15 residues. The sequencing input was central memory CD4+ T cells from blood. V gene TRBV19 combines with J gene TRBJ2-2; 9 nucleotides agree with TRBD1. This TCR came from a woman under 30 in good health. The CDR3 protein is CASSRDRGYGGELFF. Here the CDR3 DNA reads TGTGCCAGTAGTAGAGACAGGGGGTACGGCGGGGAGCTGTTTTTT. The variable domain in full, with the rest retrieved from reference TRBV19 and TRBJ2-2, is DGGITQSPKYLFRKEGQNVTLSCEQNLNHDAMYWYRQDPGQGLRLIYYSQIVNDFQKGDIAEGYSVSREKKESFPLTVTSAQKNPTAFYLCASSRDRGYGGELFFGEGSRLTVL.